This T cell receptor beta chain originates from a study of T cell clonotyping in hematopoietic cell transplantation. Overall study: Cytoreduction preceded collection of pretransplant recipient samples.

Time point specified: recipient sample about 28 days before transplant, after cytoreduction. V was shortened by 6 bases and J by 1 base, with 12 bases between the two germline ends. Germline V gives CDR1 SNHLY, CDR2 FYNNEI. The CDR3 runs 15 residues. Some clones are missing from TCRdb's copy, which holds only in-frame ones; the method was immunoSEQ multiplex PCR. The sample has approximately 42,000 clones, 85% seen once. This TCR came from a man between 60 and 75 years old with acute myeloid leukemia. Some clones in this sample may be carry-over from other donors' samples. This sample comprised peripheral blood mononuclear cells, obtained before stem cell transplant. The genes are TRBV2 and TRBJ2-2; D unclear. CDR3 protein: CASSSRTGNTGELFF. In DNA, the CDR3 is TGTGCCAGCAGCTCCAGGACGGGGAACACCGGGGAGCTGTTTTTT.